The rows below give T cell receptor beta chains drawn from one sample of a study of regulatory T cells in long-lasting Graves disease. TCRdb analysed the multiplex PCR reads with MiXCR anew, one entry per CDR3 protein. Among 420,000 or so distinct CDR3 sequences listed, 23% were seen once. This sample comprised peripheral blood mononuclear cells (PBMCs), obtained when the disease was refractory, from a patient treated with antithyroid drugs. These receptors all stem from a female donor with Graves disease. CDR3s include the opening cysteine and the closing phenylalanine or tryptophan. Each record gives: clone size, D gene, J gene, V gene, CDR3 protein, CDR3 DNA. The D gene is left open where the match is weak. Not every row has a clone size; where given, it reads once, few, many or a size class.

size: few; D: .; J: TRBJ1-1; V: TRBV30; CDR3: CACRSPEAFF; DNA: TGTGCCTGCCGTTCGCCTGAAGCTTTCTTT
size: many; D: .; J: TRBJ1-1; V: TRBV28; CDR3: CASWETNTEAFF; DNA: TGTGCCAGTTGGGAAACTAACACTGAAGCTTTCTTT
size: many; D: .; J: TRBJ1-5; V: TRBV28; CDR3: CASRSAGVWSNQPQHF; DNA: TGTGCCAGCAGGTCGGCAGGGGTGTGGAGCAATCAGCCCCAGCATTTT
size: .; D: .; J: TRBJ2-6; V: TRBV9; CDR3: CASSPRQAPSSGANVLTF; DNA: TGTGCCAGCAGCCCTAGACAGGCGCCAAGCTCTGGGGCCAACGTCCTGACTTTC
size: many; D: TRBD1; J: TRBJ1-2; V: TRBV6-1; CDR3: CASTGGGTGVYGYTF; DNA: TGTGCCAGCACCGGGGGAGGGACAGGAGTTTATGGCTACACCTTC
size: .; D: TRBD2; J: TRBJ2-1; V: TRBV7-2; CDR3: CASSLGGRPRINEQFF; DNA: TGTGCCAGCAGCTTAGGCGGGAGGCCCAGGATCAATGAGCAGTTCTTC
size: few; D: .; J: TRBJ1-5; V: TRBV28; CDR3: CASSNSQGSVQPQHF; DNA: TGTGCCAGCAGTAATTCACAGGGTTCTGTTCAGCCCCAGCATTTT
size: .; D: TRBD2; J: TRBJ2-5; V: TRBV29-1; CDR3: CSVVLAGRVPETQYF; DNA: TGCAGCGTTGTTTTAGCGGGGAGGGTCCCAGAGACCCAGTACTTC
size: few; D: .; J: TRBJ1-2; V: TRBV3-1; CDR3: CASSLRTDSYGYTF; DNA: TGTGCCAGCAGCCTTCGGACAGATTCCTATGGCTACACCTTC
size: .; D: .; J: TRBJ1-4; V: TRBV9; CDR3: CASSAAGTGNEKLFF; DNA: TGTGCCAGCAGCGCCGCCGGGACGGGGAATGAAAAACTGTTTTTT
size: few; D: .; J: TRBJ2-5; V: TRBV29-1; CDR3: CSVATGVETQYF; DNA: TGCAGCGTCGCGACAGGAGTAGAGACCCAGTACTTC
size: many; D: .; J: TRBJ1-1; V: TRBV29-1; CDR3: CSVVRGGTEAFF; DNA: TGCAGCGTTGTCCGGGGGGGTACTGAAGCTTTCTTT
size: few; D: .; J: TRBJ1-1; V: TRBV18; CDR3: CASSPWGRMNTEAFF; DNA: TGTGCCAGCTCACCCTGGGGACGGATGAACACTGAAGCTTTCTTT
size: .; D: .; J: TRBJ2-7; V: TRBV19; CDR3: CASSIADLGGNEQYF; DNA: TGTGCCAGTAGTATAGCAGATTTGGGGGGAAACGAGCAGTACTTC
size: few; D: TRBD2; J: TRBJ2-2; V: TRBV10-3; CDR3: CAIRPASGRGNTGELFF; DNA: TGTGCCATCAGGCCGGCTAGCGGGAGGGGGAACACCGGGGAGCTGTTTTTT
size: many; D: TRBD1; J: TRBJ2-5; V: TRBV12-3/TRBV12-4; CDR3: CASIETGGQETQYF; DNA: TGTGCCAGCATTGAGACAGGGGGTCAGGAGACCCAGTACTTC
size: many; D: .; J: TRBJ1-1; V: TRBV12-3/TRBV12-4; CDR3: CASSLGRTTEAFF; DNA: TGTGCCAGCAGTTTGGGCAGAACTACTGAAGCTTTCTTT
size: few; D: .; J: TRBJ1-2; V: TRBV29-1; CDR3: CSYRDGYGYTF; DNA: TGCAGCTACCGGGACGGATATGGCTACACCTTC
size: .; D: .; J: TRBJ2-5; V: TRBV11-2; CDR3: CASSNSGTQETQYF; DNA: TGTGCCAGCAGCAATTCCGGGACCCAAGAGACCCAGTACTTC
size: few; D: TRBD1; J: TRBJ2-3; V: TRBV7-2; CDR3: CASSVTGGATDTQYF; DNA: TGTGCCAGCAGCGTGACAGGGGGCGCAACAGATACGCAGTATTTT
size: few; D: TRBD1; J: TRBJ1-1; V: TRBV30; CDR3: CAWRQGMAEAFF; DNA: TGTGCCTGGAGACAGGGGATGGCTGAAGCTTTCTTT
size: .; D: .; J: TRBJ1-1; V: TRBV6-1; CDR3: CASRSGTGGGAFF; DNA: TGTGCCAGCAGGTCCGGGACGGGTGGTGGAGCTTTCTTT
size: .; D: .; J: TRBJ2-3; V: TRBV27; CDR3: CASRSTSFGNTQYF; DNA: TGTGCCAGCAGGAGTACTAGTTTCGGAAATACGCAGTATTTT
size: .; D: TRBD1; J: TRBJ1-2; V: TRBV30; CDR3: CAWSVGTGGGYTF; DNA: TGTGCCTGGAGTGTCGGGACAGGGGGGGGCTACACCTTC
size: many; D: .; J: TRBJ1-1; V: TRBV12-3/TRBV12-4; CDR3: CASSFNTGAEAFF; DNA: TGTGCCAGCAGTTTTAACACTGGGGCTGAAGCTTTCTTT
size: .; D: .; J: TRBJ1-3; V: TRBV27; CDR3: CASSLMGPNSGNTIYF; DNA: TGTGCCAGCAGTTTAATGGGACCGAACTCTGGAAACACCATATATTTT
size: .; D: TRBD1; J: TRBJ1-1; V: TRBV24-1; CDR3: CATSEKGAPGTEAFF; DNA: TGTGCCACCAGTGAAAAGGGGGCTCCGGGAACTGAAGCTTTCTTT
size: few; D: .; J: TRBJ1-3; V: TRBV12-3/TRBV12-4; CDR3: CASSFFVGSSGNTIYF; DNA: TGTGCCAGCAGTTTTTTCGTGGGTAGCTCTGGAAACACCATATATTTT
size: .; D: TRBD2; J: TRBJ2-7; V: TRBV30; CDR3: CALERGTSGRRQYF; DNA: TGTGCCCTGGAGAGGGGGACTAGCGGGAGAAGGCAGTACTTC
size: many; D: .; J: TRBJ1-5; V: TRBV28; CDR3: CASCRGRGGQPQHF; DNA: TGTGCCAGTTGTCGGGGCAGGGGTGGTCAGCCCCAGCATTTT
size: .; D: TRBD1; J: TRBJ1-1; V: TRBV7-9; CDR3: CASRSGQGLFAFF; DNA: TGTGCCAGCAGGTCTGGACAGGGTTTGTTTGCTTTCTTT
size: .; D: .; J: TRBJ2-2; V: TRBV7-2; CDR3: CASSSGLSVSGELFF; DNA: TGTGCCAGCAGCTCCGGACTCTCGGTCTCCGGGGAGCTGTTTTTT
size: .; D: TRBD2; J: TRBJ2-7; V: TRBV29-1; CDR3: CSVEKSGLAGVTYEQYF; DNA: TGCAGCGTTGAAAAGTCCGGCCTAGCGGGAGTTACCTACGAGCAGTACTTC
size: few; D: .; J: TRBJ2-2; V: TRBV10-3; CDR3: CAITSPQGLNTGELFF; DNA: TGTGCCATTACCTCGCCTCAAGGGCTAAACACCGGGGAGCTGTTTTTT
size: few; D: TRBD1; J: TRBJ1-5; V: TRBV24-1; CDR3: CATSDDRGRDQPQHF; DNA: TGTGCCACCAGTGATGACAGGGGCCGGGATCAGCCCCAGCATTTT
size: .; D: .; J: TRBJ2-3; V: TRBV30; CDR3: CAWTRSTDTQYF; DNA: TGTGCCTGGACGCGGAGCACAGATACGCAGTATTTT
size: few; D: .; J: TRBJ2-5; V: TRBV7-3; CDR3: CASSLWGEETQYF; DNA: TGTGCCAGCTCCCTTTGGGGGGAAGAGACCCAGTACTTC
size: once; D: .; J: TRBJ1-5; V: TRBV6-5; CDR3: CASSYFRAKWEPQHF; DNA: TGTGCCAGCAGTTACTTCAGGGCCAAATGGGAGCCCCAGCATTTT
size: few; D: TRBD1; J: TRBJ1-1; V: TRBV25-1; CDR3: CASSELRGPNTEAFF; DNA: TGTGCCAGCAGTGAGCTCAGGGGGCCGAACACTGAAGCTTTCTTT
size: once; D: TRBD2; J: TRBJ2-1; V: TRBV3-1; CDR3: CASSKGTSGTNEQFF; DNA: TGTGCCAGCAGCAAAGGGACTAGCGGGACGAATGAGCAGTTCTTC
size: many; D: TRBD1; J: TRBJ1-2; V: TRBV28; CDR3: CASRYQGANYGYTF; DNA: TGTGCCAGCAGATATCAGGGGGCTAACTATGGCTACACCTTC
size: few; D: .; J: TRBJ2-7; V: TRBV9; CDR3: CASSVEAGESYEQYF; DNA: TGTGCCAGCAGCGTAGAGGCGGGCGAGTCCTACGAGCAGTACTTC
size: few; D: TRBD2; J: TRBJ2-4; V: TRBV20-1; CDR3: CSAKTSGKQNIQYF; DNA: TGCAGTGCTAAGACTAGCGGGAAGCAAAACATTCAGTACTTC
size: .; D: TRBD2; J: TRBJ2-3; V: TRBV6-4; CDR3: CASSEQAGVTDTQYF; DNA: TGTGCCAGCAGTGAACAAGCGGGAGTCACAGATACGCAGTATTTT
size: many; D: .; J: TRBJ2-2; V: TRBV6-5; CDR3: CASSYVGELFF; DNA: TGTGCCAGCAGTTACGTCGGGGAGCTGTTTTTT
size: few; D: .; J: TRBJ1-4; V: TRBV7-9; CDR3: CASSLGQAHEKLFF; DNA: TGTGCCAGCAGCTTAGGTCAGGCCCATGAAAAACTGTTTTTT
size: few; D: .; J: TRBJ2-1; V: TRBV2; CDR3: CASSVLANNEQFF; DNA: TGTGCCAGCAGTGTACTAGCAAACAATGAGCAGTTCTTC
size: many; D: TRBD1; J: TRBJ2-5; V: TRBV7-2; CDR3: CASSLDRGLSETQYF; DNA: TGTGCCAGCAGTCTAGACAGGGGGCTGTCGGAGACCCAGTACTTC
size: few; D: .; J: TRBJ2-5; V: TRBV20-1; CDR3: CSARDRGEETQYF; DNA: TGCAGTGCTAGGGACAGAGGGGAAGAGACCCAGTACTTC
size: .; D: TRBD1; J: TRBJ2-2; V: TRBV2; CDR3: CASSFRGQGIPGELFF; DNA: TGTGCCAGCAGTTTCAGGGGACAGGGAATCCCCGGGGAGCTGTTTTTT
size: few; D: .; J: TRBJ1-6; V: TRBV10-3; CDR3: CAISESGMGRNSPLHF; DNA: TGTGCCATCAGTGAGTCAGGGATGGGACGAAATTCACCCCTCCACTTT
size: .; D: .; J: TRBJ1-1; V: TRBV7-9; CDR3: CASSPRAGADTEAFF; DNA: TGTGCCAGCAGCCCCCGAGCAGGGGCGGACACTGAAGCTTTCTTT